The T cell receptor beta chain under discussion was sequenced for a study of CD8 T cells in Susac syndrome. Background on the study: At blood draw, Susac syndrome patients were therapy-naive, on corticosteroids, or on intravenous immunoglobulin alone.

TCR beta sequencing covered blood CD8+ and CD4+ T cells. V was pared by 0 bases and J by 2 bases, with 7 bases between. The CDR3 loop spans 15 amino acids. In germline, CDR1 is KGHDR, CDR2 SFDVKD. This clonotype was counted once. After extraction with the RNeasy kit, 0.5 to 1 ug of the RNA was reverse transcribed using random hexamers. Across 54 Vbeta and 13 Jbeta, immunoSEQ multiplex PCR amplified TCR beta CDR3. One entry per CDR3 protein results from TCRdb running MiXCR on the immunoSEQ multiplex PCR reads. The sample records around 110,000 distinct CDR3 sequences, around 94% being singletons. The chain combines TRBV24-1 with TRBJ2-4; unclear D gene. Sequencing was performed on CD8+ T cells from PBMCs. This clonotype was obtained from a human donor with Susac syndrome. The CDR3, as DNA: TGTGCCACCAGTGATTTGCAAGGGTCCAAAAACATTCAGTACTTC. Its protein is CATSDLQGSKNIQYF.